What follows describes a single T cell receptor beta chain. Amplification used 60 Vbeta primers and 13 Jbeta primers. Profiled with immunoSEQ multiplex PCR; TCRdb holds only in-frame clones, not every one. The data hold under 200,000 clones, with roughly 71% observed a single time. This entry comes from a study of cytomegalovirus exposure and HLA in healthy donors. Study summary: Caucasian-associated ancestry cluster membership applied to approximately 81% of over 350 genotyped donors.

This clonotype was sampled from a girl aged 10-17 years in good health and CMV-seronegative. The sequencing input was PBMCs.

The CDR3 region is CATQGGSAQYF. DNA for the CDR3: TGTGCCACTCAAGGGGGTTCGGCCCAGTACTTC. The J gene is TRBJ2-5, the V gene TRBV2; D is possibly TRBD1 (6 bases). Germline V gene sequence: CDR1 SNHLY, CDR2 FYNNEI. V dropped 10 bases and J dropped 9 bases, with 15 bases sitting between them. This CDR3 region has 11 residues.